The present TCR beta chain was sequenced within a study of CD8 T cells in ankylosing spondylitis. Study-wide findings and caveats: Disease-linked clones reportedly showed significant enrichment in matched ankylosing spondylitis synovial fluid. CD8+ cells made up the disease-linked clones, which were relatively rare in peripheral blood.

V lost 1 base, J lost 3 bases, and 14 bases lay in between. Germline V gene sequence: CDR1 SGDLS, CDR2 YYNGEE. This CDR3 spans 15 amino acids. This clonotype was seen repeatedly, ten times or more. What it binds is unknown. Making use of molecular barcodes, quantitative 5'-RACE generated TCR beta libraries. Using its own MiXCR run on the 5' RACE reads, TCRdb lists one record per CDR3 protein. The sample lists tens of thousands of distinct CDR3 sequences, around 2.9% occurring once. The source is a male donor with ankylosing spondylitis or in good health (not recorded which). Sequencing used blood, either unsorted or a sorted T cell fraction (not recorded which). The chain has TRBV9 and TRBJ2-7; D not certain. CDR3 DNA: TGTGCCAGCAGCGTATCATCCAACACGGTCTACGAGCAGTACTTC. It codes for CASSVSSNTVYEQYF.